The entry that follows covers one T cell receptor (beta chain) sequence. The data stem from a study of identical twins. TCRdb used MiXCR to reprocess the 5' RACE reads, holding one entry per CDR3 protein. The data show over 250,000 distinct CDR3 sequences, with more than 8% seen just once and roughly 6.8% held by the top ten. Germline CDR1 is SQVTM and CDR2 is ANQGSEA. CDR3 length equals 15 residues. The junction had 11 bases not matched to a gene; V was cut back by 4 bases and J by 5 bases. These same data were also listed under a study on yellow fever vaccine responses in identical twins.

Sequencing used CD8+ T cells sorted from blood. The rearrangement links TRBV29-1 to TRBJ2-5; 9 nucleotides align to TRBD1. The receptor comes from a woman under 30 in good health. The CDR3 here is CSVVPRDRVVETQYF. CDR3 DNA sequence: TGCAGCGTTGTACCCCGGGACAGGGTTGTGGAGACCCAGTACTTC.